The clone carrying this TCR beta chain was seen once. The CDR3 contains 15 residues. The V gene's germline CDR1 is MNHEY and CDR2 SVGAGI. J gave up 6 bases and V 6 bases, and 12 bases lay outside the gene matches. Enrollment of patients from Seattle took place during active infection, with longitudinal follow-up. The data were obtained in a study of blood T cell repertoires in COVID-19. Sequencing used immunoSEQ multiplex PCR; TCRdb keeps in-frame clones, though not all of them. The table includes about 57,000 clones, 75% to 90% detected once. This TCR was recovered from a woman at least 80 years old with COVID-19, enrolled during active disease. The V call is TRBV6-5, the J call TRBJ1-2; 8 bases map to TRBD1. Material for sequencing was peripheral blood. This CDR3 is CASRPGDRSFDGYTF. DNA of the CDR3: TGTGCCAGCAGACCGGGGGACAGGAGCTTTGATGGCTACACCTTC.